The clone carrying this T cell receptor (beta chain) has only a few counts. The sample is drawn from a study of response to subunit inactivated influenza vaccine. TCRdb independently ran MiXCR on the RT-PCR reads; one entry per CDR3 protein. The repertoire includes some 570,000 distinct CDR3 sequences, 11% of them detected once, and 11% sits in the top ten. These sequences were also reported in another study, on T cells expressing NK-cell markers. That report notes: A 5'RACE template switching approach incorporating UMIs was used to make TCR beta cDNA. Serological testing identified seven of the eight sequenced donors as HCMV-seropositive and one as seronegative.

Sequenced here: PBMCs from blood, sampled on the day of vaccination. The origin of this receptor is a man aged 45-65 years who received an inactivated influenza vaccine.

The CDR3: CSVETGFYTQYF. DNA of the CDR3: TGCAGCGTTGAGACAGGCTTCTATACGCAGTATTTT. V gene TRBV29-1 combines with J gene TRBJ2-3, with D tentatively TRBD1 (6 bases). This CDR3 contains 12 residues. CDR1 is SQVTM, CDR2 ANQGSEA, per germline. With 3 bases removed from V and 7 bases from J, the gap between germline ends came to 11 bases.